Following are 10 T cell receptor beta chains from one sample sequenced in a study of blood T cell repertoires in COVID-19. Produced via immunoSEQ multiplex PCR; TCRdb's table is partial and in-frame only. Here the sample spans 230,000 or so clones, 88% being singletons. Specimen: PBMCs or T cells enriched from blood (not recorded which). The receptors shown here come from a woman in her forties or fifties with acute COVID-19.

In its sample, this clone was seen once. This chain links TRBV23-1 with TRBJ2-1, with 12 bases that match TRBD2. TRBV23-1 is identified as an open reading frame with a role that is uncertain. Losses at the gene ends were 0 bases for V and 5 bases for J; bases not matched to a gene: 14. The CDR3 runs to 20 residues. The CDR3 reads CASSQSGVTSGRGVDNEQFF. The CDR3 DNA sequence: TGCGCCAGCAGTCAATCGGGGGTGACTAGCGGGAGAGGGGTGGACAATGAGCAGTTCTTC.

This chain uses TRBV10-3 with TRBJ2-7, with TRBD2 matching over 12 bases. Per the germline V gene, CDR1 is ENHRY and CDR2 is SYGVKD. J gave up 5 bases and V 7 bases, and 6 bases lay outside the gene matches. The CDR3 loop spans 14 amino acids. The CDR3 is CAITPLAGGHEQYF. Written as DNA, the CDR3 is TGTGCCATCACCCCTCTAGCGGGAGGGCACGAGCAGTACTTC.

This chain connects TRBV20-1 to TRBJ2-7; D may be TRBD2 (6 bases). Germline values: CDR1 DFQATT, CDR2 SNEGSKA (reference sequence). The CDR3 is made up of 14 amino acids. V was cut by 3 bases and J by 2 bases, with 14 bases left in between. The DNA of the CDR3 is TGCAGTGCTAGTTTCAGCGGGCCTACCTACGAGCAGTACTTC. It yields the protein CSASFSGPTYEQYF.

Turning to this clone: One junction end disagrees with the germline gene, perhaps due to a read error. V usage is TRBV10-1 and J usage is TRBJ2-7; weak D call: TRBD1 (5 bases). Per the germline V gene, CDR1 is WNHNN and CDR2 is SYGVQD (reference sequence). This CDR3 region has 12 residues. The CDR3 here is CASGDSSYEQYF. CDR3 nucleotides: TGCGCCAGCGGTGACAGCTCCTACGAGCAGTACTTC.

The genes are TRBV18 and TRBJ2-7, with 9 bases that match TRBD2. There are 15 residues in the CDR3. After removal of 0 bases from V and 5 bases from J, the junction contained 5 bases not matched to a gene. Germline V gives CDR1 KGHSH, CDR2 LQKENI. CDR3 DNA: TGTGCCAGCTCACCACCGGGATTAGCGGGAGACGAGCAGTACTTC. This sequence encodes CASSPPGLAGDEQYF. The variable domain in full, completed from reference TRBV18 and TRBJ2-7, reads NAGVMQNPRHLVRRRGQEARLRCSPMKGHSHVYWYRQLPEEGLKFMVYLQKENIIDESGMPKERFSAEFPKEGPSILRIQQVVRGDSAAYFCASSPPGLAGDEQYFGPGTRLTVT.

This sequence joins TRBV5-1 and TRBJ1-2; D is unresolved. V was trimmed by 0 bases and J by 1 base, leaving 7 bases between them. CDR1 and CDR2 from the germline V gene are SGHRS and YFSETQ. This CDR3 is built from 14 residues. CDR3 coding DNA: TGCGCCAGCAGCTTGGGTCCGGGTAACTATGGCTACACCTTC. Translating it yields CASSLGPGNYGYTF.

The J gene is TRBJ1-1, the V gene TRBV2; no reliable D call. V shed 3 bases and J shed 0 bases, with 11 bases lying between them. Germline CDR1 reads SNHLY; CDR2 reads FYNNEI. This CDR3 spans 15 amino acids. The CDR3 coding sequence is TGTGCCAGCAGTGATGCGTCGTTTATGAACACTGAAGCTTTCTTT. This codes for CASSDASFMNTEAFF.

The J gene is TRBJ2-2, the V gene TRBV5-1, with D maybe TRBD1 (5 bases). V lost 2 bases, J lost 7 bases, and 15 bases lay in between. The germline V gene encodes CDR1 SGHRS and CDR2 YFSETQ. The CDR3 has 15 amino acids. The CDR3 nucleotides are TGCGCCAGCAGCTTAGGGGCAGGGATCGTCGGGGAGCTGTTTTTT. Protein: CASSLGAGIVGELFF.

The chain couples TRBV3-1 (or the pseudogene TRBV3-2) to TRBJ2-7; 8 positions agree with TRBD2. The CDR3 totals 15 residues. Germline values: CDR1 LGHDT, CDR2 YNNKEL (reference sequence). The trim removed 4 bases at V and 2 bases at J, leaving 7 bases unmatched. The CDR3 is CASSPPGRDAYEQYF. The DNA for the CDR3 is TGTGCCAGCAGCCCCCCCGGGAGGGATGCCTACGAGCAGTACTTC.

The chain couples TRBV5-4 to TRBJ2-5, with 7 bases that match TRBD1. CDR3 length equals 13 residues. The V gene end was trimmed by 5 bases and the J gene end by 2 bases; junction bases not matched to a gene: 3. Germline V gives CDR1 SGHNT, CDR2 YYREEE (reference sequence). CDR3 in amino acids: CASRLTGQETQYF. The CDR3 nucleotides read TGTGCCAGCAGACTGACAGGGCAAGAGACCCAGTACTTC.